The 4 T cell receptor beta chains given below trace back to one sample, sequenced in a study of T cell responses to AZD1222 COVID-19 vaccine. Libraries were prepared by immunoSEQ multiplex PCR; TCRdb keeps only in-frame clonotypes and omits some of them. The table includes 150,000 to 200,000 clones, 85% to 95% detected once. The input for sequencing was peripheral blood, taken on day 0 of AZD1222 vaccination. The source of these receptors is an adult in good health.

Written as DNA, the CDR3 is TGTGCCAGCAGTTCGTGGGGGCCTCTGCCGTTGAACACCGGGGAGCTGTTTTTT. Translating gives CASSSWGPLPLNTGELFF. The chain joins TRBV28 to TRBJ2-2, with D possibly TRBD1 on 6 matching bases. CDR1 is MDHEN, CDR2 SYDVKM, per germline. The V end lost 4 bases, the J end lost 1 base, and 19 bases lay between the germline ends. The CDR3 loop spans 18 amino acids. Looking up the rest from reference TRBV28 and TRBJ2-2 gives the full variable domain: DVKVTQSSRYLVKRTGEKVFLECVQDMDHENMFWYRQDPGLGLRLIYFSYDVKMKEKGDIPEGYSVSREKKERFSLILESASTNQTSMYLCASSSWGPLPLNTGELFFGEGSRLTVL.

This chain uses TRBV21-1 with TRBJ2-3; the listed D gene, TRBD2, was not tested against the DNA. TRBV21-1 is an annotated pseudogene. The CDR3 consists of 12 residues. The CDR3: CASSFLRGTQYF. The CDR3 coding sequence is TGTGCCAGCAGCTTCTTACGGGGTACGCAGTATTTT.

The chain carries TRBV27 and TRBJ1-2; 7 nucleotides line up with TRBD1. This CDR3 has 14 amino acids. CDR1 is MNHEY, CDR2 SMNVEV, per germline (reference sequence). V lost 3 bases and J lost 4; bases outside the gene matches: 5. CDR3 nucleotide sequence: TGTGCCAGCAGTTTCTCAGGGGGGGGCTATGGCTACACCTTC. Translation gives CASSFSGGGYGYTF.

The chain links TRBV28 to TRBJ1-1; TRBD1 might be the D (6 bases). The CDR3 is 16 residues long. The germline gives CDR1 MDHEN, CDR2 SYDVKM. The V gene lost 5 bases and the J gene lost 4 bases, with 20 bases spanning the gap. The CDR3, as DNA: TGTGCCAGCAGTCCCCCTTTTTACAGGGCAAGCACTGAAGCTTTCTTT. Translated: CASSPPFYRASTEAFF.